This entry concerns a single T cell receptor beta chain. No antigen is known for it. The CDR3 has 14 amino acids. Germline values: CDR1 LNHDA, CDR2 SQIVND (reference sequence). Losses at the gene ends were 7 bases for V and 7 bases for J; bases not matched to a gene: 10. The data were taken from a study of cytomegalovirus exposure and HLA in healthy donors. Study-wide results and limits: Subsequent analysis revealed that first-cohort TCR clusters tended to co-occur in the approximately 120 validation repertoires.

Clones were read by immunoSEQ multiplex PCR, and TCRdb kept only the in-frame ones, dropping some. The repertoire holds approximately 300,000 clones, with about 85% as singletons. This clonotype was obtained from a woman in her twenties or thirties in good health and CMV-seropositive. V usage is TRBV19 and J usage is TRBJ2-1; 7 nucleotides line up with TRBD2. Specimen: PBMCs. The CDR3 DNA reads TGTGCCAGTAACTTTGCGGGAGTGGGAAATGAGCAGTTCTTC. Its protein product is CASNFAGVGNEQFF.